The 17 T cell receptor beta chains in this list originate from one sample, sequenced in a study of blood T cell repertoires in COVID-19. Sequenced by immunoSEQ multiplex PCR; TCRdb stores in-frame clones only, minus some. The sample holds 200,000 to 250,000 clones, approximately 82% seen once. Sequenced sample: peripheral blood. The receptors here all came from a man between 50 and 59 years old with active or convalescent COVID-19.

This clone was seen a handful of times. The V gene is TRBV5-1, the J gene TRBJ1-2, with D hard to call. Germline values: CDR1 SGHRS, CDR2 YFSETQ. The germline V and J ends were trimmed by 1 base and 2 bases, with 6 bases remaining between them. This CDR3 region has 13 residues. The CDR3 sequence is CASSLYGNYGYTF. In DNA, the CDR3 is TGCGCCAGCAGCTTGTACGGGAACTATGGCTACACCTTC.

J is TRBJ1-6 and V is TRBV6-1; 7 bases are a match to TRBD1. V was clipped by 3 bases and J by 7 bases; unmatched bases: 3. Germline-derived CDR1 and CDR2 are MNHNS and SASEGT. This CDR3 has 14 residues. The CDR3 here is CASSDTGVNSPLHF. The CDR3 DNA reads as TGTGCCAGCAGTGACACAGGGGTAAATTCACCCCTCCACTTT.

This rearrangement joins TRBV9 to TRBJ2-7; no clear D. V was pared by 0 bases and J by 6 bases, with 10 bases between. The CDR3 runs to 13 residues. Germline CDR1 reads SGDLS; CDR2 reads YYNGEE. The CDR3 region is CASSVGLLGEQYF. The CDR3 DNA reads TGTGCCAGCAGCGTAGGCCTCCTCGGCGAGCAGTACTTC. Supplemented by reference TRBV9 and TRBJ2-7, the full variable domain reads DSGVTQTPKHLITATGQRVTLRCSPRSGDLSVYWYQQSLDQGLQFLIQYYNGEERAKGNILERFSAQQFPDLHSELNLSSLELGDSALYFCASSVGLLGEQYFGPGTRLTVT.

The rearrangement uses TRBV11-2 and TRBJ2-1, with TRBD2 identical over 16 bases. Germline CDR1 is SGHAT and CDR2 is FQNNGV. V dropped 5 bases and J dropped 5; count of bases not matched to a gene: 3. The CDR3 loop spans 16 amino acids. CDR3 sequence reads: CASSQGLAGGDNEQFF. The CDR3 nucleotides are TGTGCCAGCAGCCAGGGACTAGCGGGAGGGGACAATGAGCAGTTCTTC.

The chain couples TRBV5-1 to TRBJ2-1; 8 bases match TRBD2. The germline V gene encodes CDR1 SGHRS and CDR2 YFSETQ. The CDR3 runs 15 residues. V shed 4 bases and J 5 bases; nucleotides not matched to a gene: 8. As DNA, the CDR3 is TGCGCCAGCAGCCCTCTAGCGGGCATTAACAATGAGCAGTTCTTC. It encodes CASSPLAGINNEQFF.

The V gene is TRBV2, the J gene TRBJ1-3; TRBD1 is a possible D gene (5 bases). V lost 6 bases and J 1 base, leaving 19 bases between the germline ends. This CDR3 has 17 amino acids. Germline V gene data show CDR1 as SNHLY and CDR2 as FYNNEI. The DNA for the CDR3 is TGTGCCAGCAGGTACCACCCAGGGTACCGTTCTGGAAACACCATATATTTT. Its protein product is CASRYHPGYRSGNTIYF.

The genes are TRBV27 and TRBJ2-7; tentatively, D is TRBD1 (6 bases). The CDR3 runs to 13 residues. Germline-derived CDR1 and CDR2 are MNHEY and SMNVEV (reference sequence). Trimming shortened V by 7 bases and J by 3 bases, and 13 bases separated the two germline ends. The CDR3 is CASNRLGGYEQYF. The CDR3 DNA reads TGTGCCAGCAATAGGCTAGGGGGCTACGAGCAGTACTTC.

The rearrangement uses TRBV28 and TRBJ1-1, with a possible D match to TRBD1 (5 bases). Trimming stripped 7 bases from V and 2 bases from J, with 11 bases between. The CDR3 extends over 13 amino acids. The germline V gene has CDR1 MDHEN and CDR2 SYDVKM. CDR3 nucleotides: TGTGCCAGCATTCTGGGGGGTAACACTGAAGCTTTCTTT. Translated: CASILGGNTEAFF.

The chain employs TRBV21-1 and TRBJ2-1; the table's D call TRBD2 went unverified against the DNA. TRBV21-1 is marked as a pseudogene. This CDR3 comprises 19 residues. CDR3 sequence: CASSKARGASGRTANEQFF. The CDR3 nucleotides are TGTGCCAGCAGCAAAGCGAGGGGGGCTAGCGGGAGGACGGCCAATGAGCAGTTCTTC.

This clone was counted once. The CDR3 DNA reads TGCGCCAGCAGCCCACGTAGTCGGACTGAAGCTTTCTTT. It codes for CASSPRSRTEAFF. The chain links TRBV4-3 to TRBJ1-1; D is unclear. Germline V gives CDR1 LGHNA, CDR2 YSLEER. The ends were cut back, 4 bases at V and 5 bases at J, with 11 bases in the middle. The CDR3 totals 13 residues.

This clone has more than one count but fewer than ten. The chain uses TRBV10-1 and TRBJ1-5, with 7 bases that match TRBD1. CDR3 length: 16 amino acids. In germline, CDR1 is WNHNN, CDR2 SYGVQD (reference sequence). Trimming took 0 bases from V and 5 from J; bases not matched to a gene: 7. CDR3 nucleotide sequence: TGCGCCAGCAGTGAGTCCCCGACAGGGTCGGATCAGCCCCAGCATTTT. Amino acid sequence: CASSESPTGSDQPQHF.

J is TRBJ1-5 and V is TRBV7-3, with no clear D. Trimming took off 5 bases at V and 5 bases at J, with 10 bases between the two ends. The V gene's germline CDR1 is SGHTA and CDR2 FQGTGA. The CDR3 has 13 amino acids. CDR3 amino acids: CASSMDGDQPQHF. As DNA, the CDR3 is TGTGCCAGCAGCATGGACGGGGATCAGCCCCAGCATTTT.

This rearrangement joins TRBV5-1 to TRBJ2-5; 8 bases are a match to TRBD1. The CDR3 sequence is 15 residues long. Per germline, CDR1 SGHRS and CDR2 YFSETQ. Trimming took 0 bases from V and 4 from J; bases not matched to a gene: 5. CDR3 residues: CASSLGDRTGETQYF. CDR3 nucleotides: TGCGCCAGCAGCTTGGGGGACAGGACGGGAGAGACCCAGTACTTC.

The genes are TRBV6-5 and TRBJ1-2, with D tentatively TRBD1 (5 bases). The V gene's germline CDR1 is MNHEY and CDR2 SVGAGI. This CDR3 has 13 amino acids. Trimming shortened V by 4 bases and J by 12 bases, and 18 bases separated the two germline ends. The CDR3 is CASSSLGLGGDTF. The CDR3 region has the DNA TGTGCCAGCAGTTCCTTGGGTCTGGGGGGGGACACCTTC.

The rearrangement uses TRBV13 and TRBJ1-6; 7 nucleotides match TRBD1. The V and J ends lost 4 bases and 7 bases, in that order; junction bases with no gene match: 4. Germline V gene sequence: CDR1 PRHDT, CDR2 FYEKMQ (reference sequence). The CDR3 is made up of 14 amino acids. CDR3 nucleotide sequence: TGTGCCAGCAGCTACGGACAGGTGAATTCACCCCTCCACTTT. Translated: CASSYGQVNSPLHF.

This chain joins TRBV7-8 and TRBJ1-4; no clear D gene. Germline CDR1 SGHVS, CDR2 FQNEAQ. Trimming stripped 2 bases from V and 8 bases from J, with 9 bases between. This CDR3 contains 13 residues. Here the CDR3 DNA reads TGTGCCAGCAGCTTACGACAAAGGGAAAAACTGTTTTTT. Protein sequence: CASSLRQREKLFF. The whole variable domain, remainder taken from reference TRBV7-8 and TRBJ1-4, is GAGVSQSPRYKVAKRGQDVALRCDPISGHVSLFWYQQALGQGPEFLTYFQNEAQLDKSGLPSDRFFAERPEGSVSTLKIQRTQQEDSAVYLCASSLRQREKLFFGSGTQLSVL.

This chain links TRBV5-4 with TRBJ2-4; 7 bases match TRBD1. J was trimmed by 8 bases and V by 3 bases; bases with no gene match: 11. Per germline, CDR1 SGHNT and CDR2 YYREEE (reference sequence). The CDR3 spans 15 residues. CDR3 sequence: CASSSYKGTGDIQYF. The CDR3 DNA follows: TGTGCCAGCAGCTCATATAAGGGCACAGGGGACATTCAGTACTTC.